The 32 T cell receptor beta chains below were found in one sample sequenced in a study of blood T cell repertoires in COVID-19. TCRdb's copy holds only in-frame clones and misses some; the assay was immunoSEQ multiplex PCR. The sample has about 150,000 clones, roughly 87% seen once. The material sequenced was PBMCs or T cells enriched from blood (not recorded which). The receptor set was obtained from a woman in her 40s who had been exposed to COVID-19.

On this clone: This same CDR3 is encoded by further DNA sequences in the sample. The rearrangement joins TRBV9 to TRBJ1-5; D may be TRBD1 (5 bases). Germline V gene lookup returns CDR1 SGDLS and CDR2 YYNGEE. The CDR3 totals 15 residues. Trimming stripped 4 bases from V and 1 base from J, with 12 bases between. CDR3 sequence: CASSRSGGSNQPQHF. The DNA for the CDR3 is TGTGCCAGCAGCCGGTCGGGGGGGAGCAATCAGCCCCAGCATTTT.

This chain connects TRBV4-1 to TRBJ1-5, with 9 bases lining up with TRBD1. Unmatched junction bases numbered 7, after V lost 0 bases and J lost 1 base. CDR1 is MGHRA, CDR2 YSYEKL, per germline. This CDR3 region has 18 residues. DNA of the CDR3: TGCGCCAGCAGCCAAGACGGGACAGGGATGGACAGCAATCAGCCCCAGCATTTT. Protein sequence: CASSQDGTGMDSNQPQHF.

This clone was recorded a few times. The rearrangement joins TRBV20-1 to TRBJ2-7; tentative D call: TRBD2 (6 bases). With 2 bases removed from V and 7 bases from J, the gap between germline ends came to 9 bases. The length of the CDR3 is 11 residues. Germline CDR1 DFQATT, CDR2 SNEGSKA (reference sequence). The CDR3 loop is CSARRAGEQYF. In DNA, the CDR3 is TGCAGTGCTAGAAGGGCGGGGGAGCAGTACTTC.

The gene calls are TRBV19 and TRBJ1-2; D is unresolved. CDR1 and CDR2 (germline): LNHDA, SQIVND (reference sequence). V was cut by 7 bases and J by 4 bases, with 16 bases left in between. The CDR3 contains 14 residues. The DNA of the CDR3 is TGTGCCAGTAACCCTGCGGCTATGGGCTATGGCTACACCTTC. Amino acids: CASNPAAMGYGYTF.

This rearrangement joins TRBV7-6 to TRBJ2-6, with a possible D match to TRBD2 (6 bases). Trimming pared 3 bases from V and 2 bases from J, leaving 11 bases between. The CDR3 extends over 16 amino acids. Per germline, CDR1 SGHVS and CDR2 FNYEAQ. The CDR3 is CASSLGGETGANVLTF. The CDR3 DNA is TGTGCCAGCAGCTTGGGAGGTGAAACTGGGGCCAACGTCCTGACTTTC.

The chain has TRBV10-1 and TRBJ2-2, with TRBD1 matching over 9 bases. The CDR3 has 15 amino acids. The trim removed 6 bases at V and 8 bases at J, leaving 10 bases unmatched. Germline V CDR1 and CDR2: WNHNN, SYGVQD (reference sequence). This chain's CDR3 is CASSRDRDLPGELFF. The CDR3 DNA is TGCGCCAGCAGCCGGGACAGGGACCTCCCGGGGGAGCTGTTTTTT.

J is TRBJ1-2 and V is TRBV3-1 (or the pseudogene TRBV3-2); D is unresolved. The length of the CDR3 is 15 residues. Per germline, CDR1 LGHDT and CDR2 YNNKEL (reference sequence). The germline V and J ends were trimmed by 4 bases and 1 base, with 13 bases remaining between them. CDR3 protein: CASSPAGSLNYGYTF. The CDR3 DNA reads TGTGCCAGCAGCCCCGCGGGCAGCCTTAACTATGGCTACACCTTC.

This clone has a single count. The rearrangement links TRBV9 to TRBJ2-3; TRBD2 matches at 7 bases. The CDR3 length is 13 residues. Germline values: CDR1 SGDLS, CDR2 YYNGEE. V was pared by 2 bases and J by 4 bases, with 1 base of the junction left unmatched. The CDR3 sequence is CASSVLAADTQYF. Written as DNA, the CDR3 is TGTGCCAGCAGCGTGCTAGCGGCAGATACGCAGTATTTT.

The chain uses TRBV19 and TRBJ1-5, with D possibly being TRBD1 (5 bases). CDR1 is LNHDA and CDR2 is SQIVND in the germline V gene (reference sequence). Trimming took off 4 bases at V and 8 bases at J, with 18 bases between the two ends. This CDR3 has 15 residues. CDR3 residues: CASSNDRRGQEPQHF. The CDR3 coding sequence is TGTGCCAGTAGTAACGACCGTAGGGGTCAGGAGCCCCAGCATTTT.

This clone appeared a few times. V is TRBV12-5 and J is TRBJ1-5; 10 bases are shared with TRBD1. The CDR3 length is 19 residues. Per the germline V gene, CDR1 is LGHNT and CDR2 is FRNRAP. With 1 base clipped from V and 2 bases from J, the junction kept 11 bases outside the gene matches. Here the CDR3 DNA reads TGTGCTAGTGGTTTGGCTGACGGGACAGGGGTTTTCGGCAATCAGCCCCAGCATTTT. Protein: CASGLADGTGVFGNQPQHF. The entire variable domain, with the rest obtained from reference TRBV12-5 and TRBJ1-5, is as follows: DARVTQTPRHKVTEMGQEVTMRCQPILGHNTVFWYRQTMMQGLELLAYFRNRAPLDDSGMPKDRFSAEMPDATLATLKIQPSEPRDSAVYFCASGLADGTGVFGNQPQHFGDGTRLSIL.

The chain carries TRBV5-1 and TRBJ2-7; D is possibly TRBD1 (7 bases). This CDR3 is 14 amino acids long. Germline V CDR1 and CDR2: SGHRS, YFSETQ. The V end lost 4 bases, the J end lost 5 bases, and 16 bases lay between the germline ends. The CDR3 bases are TGCGCCAGCAGCCTACAGGGGACTTGGGACGAGCAGTACTTC. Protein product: CASSLQGTWDEQYF.

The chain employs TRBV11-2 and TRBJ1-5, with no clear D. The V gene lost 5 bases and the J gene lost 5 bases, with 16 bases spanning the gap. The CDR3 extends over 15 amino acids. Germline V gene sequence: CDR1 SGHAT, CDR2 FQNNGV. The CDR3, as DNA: TGTGCCAGCAGCCCCGGGTCGGAGTATTATCAGCCCCAGCATTTT. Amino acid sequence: CASSPGSEYYQPQHF.

The CDR3 coding sequence is TGTGCCAGCAGGCCGGACAGAACAGCCTATGGCTACACCTTC. As protein: CASRPDRTAYGYTF. The chain is built from TRBV28 and TRBJ1-2, with D perhaps TRBD1 (6 bases). CDR3 length: 14 amino acids. The V and J ends lost 6 bases and 4 bases respectively, with 15 bases between them. Looked up from germline, CDR1 is MDHEN and CDR2 is SYDVKM.

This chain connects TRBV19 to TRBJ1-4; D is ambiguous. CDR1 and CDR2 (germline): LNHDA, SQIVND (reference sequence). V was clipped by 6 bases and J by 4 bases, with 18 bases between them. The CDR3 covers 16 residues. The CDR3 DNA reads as TGTGCCAGTAGGCCCACAGTCCTATTTGGTAATGAAAAACTGTTTTTT. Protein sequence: CASRPTVLFGNEKLFF.

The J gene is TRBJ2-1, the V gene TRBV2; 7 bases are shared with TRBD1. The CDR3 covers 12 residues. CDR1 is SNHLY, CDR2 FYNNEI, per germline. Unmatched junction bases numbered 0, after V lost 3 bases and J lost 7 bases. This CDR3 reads CASSETGNEQFF. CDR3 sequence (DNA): TGTGCCAGCAGTGAGACAGGGAATGAGCAGTTCTTC.

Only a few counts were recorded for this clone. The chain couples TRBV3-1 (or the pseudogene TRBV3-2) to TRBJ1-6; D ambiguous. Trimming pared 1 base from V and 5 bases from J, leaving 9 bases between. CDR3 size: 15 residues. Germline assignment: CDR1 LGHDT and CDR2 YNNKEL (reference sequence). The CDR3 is CASSQVSRHNSPLHF. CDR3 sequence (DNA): TGTGCCAGCAGCCAAGTGTCGCGGCATAATTCACCCCTCCACTTT.

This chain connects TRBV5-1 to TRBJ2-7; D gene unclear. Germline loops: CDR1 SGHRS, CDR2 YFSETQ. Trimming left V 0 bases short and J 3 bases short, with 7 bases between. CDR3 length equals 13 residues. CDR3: CASSLEFGYEQYF. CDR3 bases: TGCGCCAGCAGCTTGGAGTTCGGCTACGAGCAGTACTTC.

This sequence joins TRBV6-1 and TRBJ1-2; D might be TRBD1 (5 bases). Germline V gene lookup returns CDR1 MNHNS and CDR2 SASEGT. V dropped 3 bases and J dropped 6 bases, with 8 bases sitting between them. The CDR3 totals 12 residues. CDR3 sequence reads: CASSDRADGYTF. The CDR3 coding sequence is TGTGCCAGCAGTGACAGGGCCGATGGCTACACCTTC.

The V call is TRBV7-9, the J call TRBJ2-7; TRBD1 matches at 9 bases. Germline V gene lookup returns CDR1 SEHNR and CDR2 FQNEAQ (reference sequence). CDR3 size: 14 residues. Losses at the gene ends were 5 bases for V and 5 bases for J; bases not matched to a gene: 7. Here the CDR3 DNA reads TGTGCCAGCAGCATTGTCCGGACAGGGGACGAGCAGTACTTC. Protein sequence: CASSIVRTGDEQYF.

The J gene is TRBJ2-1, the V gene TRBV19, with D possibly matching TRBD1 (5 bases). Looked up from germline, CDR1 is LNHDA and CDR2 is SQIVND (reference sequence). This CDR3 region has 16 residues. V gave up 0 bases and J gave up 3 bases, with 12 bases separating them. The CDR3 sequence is CASSIDHRTDYNEQFF. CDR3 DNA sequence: TGTGCCAGTAGTATAGATCACAGGACGGACTACAATGAGCAGTTCTTC.

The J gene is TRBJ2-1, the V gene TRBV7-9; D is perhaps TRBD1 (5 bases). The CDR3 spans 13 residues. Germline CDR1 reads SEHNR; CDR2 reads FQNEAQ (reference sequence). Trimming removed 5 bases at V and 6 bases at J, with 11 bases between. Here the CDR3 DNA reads TGTGCCAGCAGCACCCACGACAGCAATGAGCAGTTCTTC. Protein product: CASSTHDSNEQFF.

The CDR3 loop reads CAITAGRQETQYF. The CDR3, as DNA: TGTGCCATCACTGCGGGGAGACAAGAGACCCAGTACTTC. This chain connects TRBV10-3 to TRBJ2-5, with TRBD2 as a possible D gene (6 bases). Germline V gene lookup returns CDR1 ENHRY and CDR2 SYGVKD. V lost 7 bases and J lost 2, with 11 bases in between. The CDR3 has 13 residues.

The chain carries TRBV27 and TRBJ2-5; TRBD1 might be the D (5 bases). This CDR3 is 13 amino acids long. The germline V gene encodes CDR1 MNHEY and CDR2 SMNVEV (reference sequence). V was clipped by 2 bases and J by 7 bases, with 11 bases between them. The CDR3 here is CASSLQGRRTQYF. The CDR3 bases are TGTGCCAGCAGTTTACAGGGTAGGAGGACCCAGTACTTC.

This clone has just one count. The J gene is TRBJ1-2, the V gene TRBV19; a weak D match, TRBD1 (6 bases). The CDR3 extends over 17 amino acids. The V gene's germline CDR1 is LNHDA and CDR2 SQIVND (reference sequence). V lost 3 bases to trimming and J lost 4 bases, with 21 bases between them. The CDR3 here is CASSMRDWERGSYGYTF. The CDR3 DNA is TGTGCCAGTAGTATGAGAGACTGGGAAAGGGGGTCCTATGGCTACACCTTC.

CDR3 DNA: TGTGCCAGCTCACCCGCCGGGACAATGGGTCAGCCCCAGCATTTT. Translation gives CASSPAGTMGQPQHF. The rearrangement uses TRBV18 and TRBJ1-5; D might be TRBD1 (6 bases). The germline V gene encodes CDR1 KGHSH and CDR2 LQKENI. The CDR3 is made up of 15 amino acids. V was trimmed by 3 bases and J by 6 bases, leaving 15 bases between them.

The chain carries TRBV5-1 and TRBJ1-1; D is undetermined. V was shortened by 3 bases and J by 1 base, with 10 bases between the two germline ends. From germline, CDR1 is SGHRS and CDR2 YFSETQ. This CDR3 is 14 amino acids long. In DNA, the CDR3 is TGCGCCAGCAGCTCCCGGGGAGAGAACACTGAAGCTTTCTTT. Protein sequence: CASSSRGENTEAFF.

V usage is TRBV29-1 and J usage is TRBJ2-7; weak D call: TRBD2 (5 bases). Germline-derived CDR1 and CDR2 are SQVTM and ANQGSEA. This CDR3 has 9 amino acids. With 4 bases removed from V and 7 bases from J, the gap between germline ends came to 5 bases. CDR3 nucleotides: TGCAGCGTTGCGGGGGAGCAGTACTTC. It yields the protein CSVAGEQYF.

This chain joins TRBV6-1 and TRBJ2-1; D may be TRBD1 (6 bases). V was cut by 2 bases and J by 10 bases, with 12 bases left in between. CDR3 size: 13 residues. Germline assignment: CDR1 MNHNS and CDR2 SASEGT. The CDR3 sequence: CASSEPGHGEQFF. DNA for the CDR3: TGTGCCAGCAGTGAACCGGGACATGGGGAGCAGTTCTTC.

The CDR3 sequence is CASSLSGRGTYGYTF. The CDR3 DNA reads TGTGCCAGCAGCTTATCGGGCAGGGGAACCTATGGCTACACCTTC. V and J are TRBV7-8 and TRBJ1-2; D is possibly TRBD1 (6 bases). The CDR3 length is 15 residues. The germline V gene has CDR1 SGHVS and CDR2 FQNEAQ. The ends were cut back, 2 bases at V and 4 bases at J, with 14 bases in the middle.

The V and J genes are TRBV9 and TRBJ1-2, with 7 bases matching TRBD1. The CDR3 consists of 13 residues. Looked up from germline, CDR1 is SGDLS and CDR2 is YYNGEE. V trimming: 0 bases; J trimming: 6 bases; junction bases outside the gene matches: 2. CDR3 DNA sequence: TGTGCCAGCAGCGTAGAACAGGGGAATGGCTACACCTTC. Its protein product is CASSVEQGNGYTF.

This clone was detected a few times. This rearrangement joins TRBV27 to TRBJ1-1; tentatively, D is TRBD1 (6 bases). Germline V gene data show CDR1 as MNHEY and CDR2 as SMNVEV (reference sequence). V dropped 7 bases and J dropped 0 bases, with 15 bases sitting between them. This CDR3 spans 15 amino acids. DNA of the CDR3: TGTGCCAGCATCAGGACAGACAGATTGAACACTGAAGCTTTCTTT. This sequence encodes CASIRTDRLNTEAFF.

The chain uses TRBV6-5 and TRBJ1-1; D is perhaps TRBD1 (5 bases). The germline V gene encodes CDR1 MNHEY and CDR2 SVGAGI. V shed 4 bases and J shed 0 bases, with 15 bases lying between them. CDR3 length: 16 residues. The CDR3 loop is CASSSNRRLMNTEAFF. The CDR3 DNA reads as TGTGCCAGCAGTTCGAACAGGCGCCTCATGAACACTGAAGCTTTCTTT.